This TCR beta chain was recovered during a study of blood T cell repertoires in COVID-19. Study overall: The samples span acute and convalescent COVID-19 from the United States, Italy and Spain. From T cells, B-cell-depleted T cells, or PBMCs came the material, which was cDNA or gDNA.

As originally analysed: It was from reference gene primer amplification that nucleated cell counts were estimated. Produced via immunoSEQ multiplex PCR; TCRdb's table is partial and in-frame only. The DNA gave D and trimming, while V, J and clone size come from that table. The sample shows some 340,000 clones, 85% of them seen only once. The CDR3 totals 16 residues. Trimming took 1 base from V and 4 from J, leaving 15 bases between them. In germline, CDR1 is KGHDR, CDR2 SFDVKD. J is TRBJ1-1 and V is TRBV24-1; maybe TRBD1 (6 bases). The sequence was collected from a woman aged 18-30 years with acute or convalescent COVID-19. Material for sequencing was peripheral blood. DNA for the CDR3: TGTGCCACCAGTGATTTCCACAGGACAGTGGGCACTGAAGCTTTCTTT. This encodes CATSDFHRTVGTEAFF.